The 27 T cell receptor beta chains in this list originate from one sample, sequenced in a study of regulatory T cells in long-lasting Graves disease. Relying on iRepertoire HTBI primers and Arm-PCR of CDR3 regions, the team built TCR beta libraries. MiXCR was run by TCRdb on the multiplex PCR reads, yielding one entry per CDR3 protein. Here the sample spans about 520,000 distinct CDR3 sequences, 12% being singletons. Time point noted: newly diagnosed GD, antithyroid drugs for less than 3 months. Following extraction of RNA from PBMCs, that RNA was used to make the TCR library. The same data also contributed to another study, on T cells in Graves' hyperthyroidism and ophthalmopathy.

Here the sequenced sample was peripheral blood mononuclear cells (PBMCs), taken at new diagnosis, from a patient treated with antithyroid drugs. The receptor source for this set is a woman between 25 and 40 years old with Graves disease.

Many counts were recorded for this clonotype. V and J are TRBV2 and TRBJ1-5, with D uncertain. Germline V gives CDR1 SNHLY, CDR2 FYNNEI. The CDR3 length is 14 residues. V lost 5 bases and J lost 5, with 13 bases in between. The CDR3: CASSPVSSDQPQHF. CDR3 sequence (DNA): TGTGCCAGCAGTCCTGTTAGTTCGGATCAGCCCCAGCATTTT.

The table lists this clonotype with a few counts. This may be a read error, as it is one base from a much larger clone. The gene calls are TRBV29-1 and TRBJ2-7, with a weak D call TRBD2 (6 bases). Germline V gene data show CDR1 as SQVTM and CDR2 as ANQGSEA. The CDR3 sequence is 15 residues long. In nucleotides, the CDR3 is TGCGGCGTTGGAGGGGTAACCGGAGGTCAACGCGAGCAGTACTTC. This codes for CGVGGVTGGQREQYF.

This clonotype came up many times. This chain joins TRBV2 and TRBJ2-1, with D possibly matching TRBD2 (6 bases). The ends were cut back, 6 bases at V and 4 bases at J, with 16 bases in the middle. The CDR3 is 15 residues long. From germline, CDR1 is SNHLY and CDR2 FYNNEI. DNA for the CDR3: TGTGCCAGCAGCCGGGGTAGCGGTTCTTACAATGAGCAGTTCTTC. This encodes CASSRGSGSYNEQFF.

This clonotype was seen many times. As DNA, the CDR3 is TGCAGTGCTAGAACAGGGGAGAGCACCGGGGAGCTGTTTTTT. Residues: CSARTGESTGELFF. This rearrangement joins TRBV20-1 to TRBJ2-2; 7 bases fit TRBD1. CDR3 length equals 14 residues. CDR1 is DFQATT, CDR2 SNEGSKA, per germline (reference sequence). Trimming took 2 bases from V and 4 from J; bases not matched to a gene: 4.

The chain joins TRBV30 to TRBJ1-5, with a tentative D call TRBD1 (6 bases). The CDR3 runs 15 residues. V was shortened by 4 bases and J by 6 bases, with 19 bases between the two germline ends. Germline V gene sequence: CDR1 GTSNPN, CDR2 SVGIG (reference sequence). The CDR3: CAWNSGRGVGQPQHF. Written as DNA, the CDR3 is TGTGCCTGGAATTCCGGCAGGGGAGTTGGTCAGCCCCAGCATTTT.

This clonotype showed up many times. The chain couples TRBV2 to TRBJ2-1; 9 bases are a match to TRBD2. The J segment lost 2 bases and the V segment lost 4 bases, leaving 6 bases of the junction unmatched. The CDR3 covers 16 residues. Germline assignment: CDR1 SNHLY and CDR2 FYNNEI. The CDR3 coding sequence is TGTGCCAGCAGTGCTCAAGGGACTAGCACCTACAATGAGCAGTTCTTC. Its translation: CASSAQGTSTYNEQFF.

This chain connects TRBV5-1 to TRBJ2-3; 8 bases align to TRBD1. This CDR3 is built from 14 residues. CDR1 and CDR2 (germline): SGHRS, YFSETQ. The trim removed 5 bases at V and 2 bases at J, leaving 4 bases unmatched. The CDR3 is CASRWDRSTDTQYF. The DNA of the CDR3 is TGCGCCAGCAGGTGGGACAGGTCCACAGATACGCAGTATTTT.

This clonotype has just a few counts. The J gene is TRBJ2-7, the V gene TRBV19; D not certain. Germline V gives CDR1 LNHDA, CDR2 SQIVND (reference sequence). Trimming removed 3 bases at V and 0 bases at J, with 12 bases between. The CDR3 runs to 15 residues. The CDR3: CASSIEARNSYEQYF. CDR3 DNA: TGTGCCAGTAGTATCGAGGCCAGGAACTCCTACGAGCAGTACTTC.

In this sample, this clonotype turned up many times. This chain uses TRBV19 with TRBJ1-5; 8 nucleotides line up with TRBD1. Germline CDR1 reads LNHDA; CDR2 reads SQIVND (reference sequence). The CDR3 contains 14 residues. V lost 5 bases, J lost 6 bases, and 6 bases stayed unmatched. CDR3: CASSGQGSGQPQHF. The CDR3 coding sequence is TGTGCCAGTAGTGGACAGGGTAGCGGTCAGCCCCAGCATTTT.

This clonotype was counted ten times or more. The V and J genes are TRBV20-1 and TRBJ1-1; 10 bases are shared with TRBD1. Germline CDR1 reads DFQATT; CDR2 reads SNEGSKA (reference sequence). V was pared by 6 bases and J by 4 bases, with 5 bases of the junction left unmatched. The CDR3 totals 13 residues. The CDR3 DNA is TGCAGTGCCCACCGGACAGGGGGCACTGAAGCTTTCTTT. Protein product: CSAHRTGGTEAFF.

This clonotype was seen repeatedly, ten times or more. The chain couples TRBV6-5 to TRBJ1-1; tentatively, D is TRBD1 (6 bases). The V and J ends lost 4 bases and 5 bases respectively, with 17 bases between them. Germline V gene sequence: CDR1 MNHEY, CDR2 SVGAGI. The CDR3 spans 15 residues. CDR3 region: CASSSEYRAATEAFF. CDR3 DNA: TGTGCCAGCAGTTCCGAATACAGGGCGGCGACTGAAGCTTTCTTT.

In this sample, this clonotype turned up once. The final CDR3 position lacks the conserved phenylalanine or tryptophan, pointing to a likely read error. This chain connects TRBV20-1 to TRBJ2-5; D call uncertain. Germline V gene data show CDR1 as DFQATT and CDR2 as SNEGSKA (reference sequence). V gave up 2 bases and J gave up 2 bases, with 9 bases separating them. The CDR3 runs 13 residues. The CDR3: CSARRSLQETQYL. The CDR3 nucleotides read TGCAGTGCTAGAAGATCCCTTCAAGAGACCCAGTACCTC.

This clonotype was seen a few times. The J gene is TRBJ1-1, the V gene TRBV12-3 or TRBV12-4, with a tentative D call TRBD1 (6 bases). This CDR3 spans 16 amino acids. Trimming cost V 1 base and J 10 bases, with 22 bases left between them. As DNA, the CDR3 is TGTGCCAGCAGTTTAGTCGTGGGGGCTCAGAGGGATGTAGCTTTCTTT. As protein: CASSLVVGAQRDVAFF.

This clonotype was observed at least ten times. This chain's CDR3 is CSVEDTGLQETQYF. For the CDR3, the DNA is TGCAGCGTTGAAGACACAGGACTACAAGAGACCCAGTACTTC. This chain connects TRBV29-1 to TRBJ2-5; maybe TRBD2 (6 bases). The CDR3 contains 14 residues. The germline V gene encodes CDR1 SQVTM and CDR2 ANQGSEA. The ends were cut back, 0 bases at V and 2 bases at J, with 10 bases in the middle.

In regard to this clonotype: At one boundary the junction diverges from the germline segment, which might be a read error. The chain couples TRBV28 to TRBJ1-2, with D tentatively TRBD1 (6 bases). CDR1 and CDR2 (germline): MDHEN, SYDVKM. There are 14 residues in the CDR3. CDR3 nucleotides: TGTACCAGCAGTTTAGGTCAGGGGAACTATGGCTACACCTTC. It encodes CTSSLGQGNYGYTF.

On this clonotype itself: Just one base apart from a much larger clone, this may be a read error. V and J are TRBV24-1 and TRBJ2-2; D gene uncertain. Per germline, CDR1 KGHDR and CDR2 SFDVKD. The germline V and J ends were trimmed by 5 bases and 5 bases, with 5 bases remaining between them. This CDR3 spans 12 amino acids. CDR3 residues: CATSVWTGELFF. The CDR3 bases are TGTGCCACCAGTGTATGGACCGGGGAGCTGTTTTTT.

This clonotype was detected ten times or more. This chain links TRBV2 with TRBJ2-1; D not resolved. The CDR3 runs 12 residues. CDR1 and CDR2 from the germline V gene are SNHLY and FYNNEI. The ends were cut back, 7 bases at V and 4 bases at J, with 8 bases in the middle. The DNA of the CDR3 is TGTGCCAGCAAAGACCCGTACAATGAGCAGTTCTTC. Translated, it gives CASKDPYNEQFF.

This clonotype was detected a few times. The chain recombines TRBV19 with TRBJ1-2, with D maybe TRBD1 (5 bases). The CDR3 contains 13 residues. Trimming took 7 bases from V and 7 from J, leaving 16 bases between them. The germline CDR1 and CDR2 sequences are LNHDA and SQIVND (reference sequence). The CDR3 protein is CASKSLGASGYTF. The CDR3 bases are TGTGCCAGTAAATCCCTCGGGGCTAGTGGCTACACCTTC.

Many counts were recorded for this clonotype. The chain is built from TRBV2 and TRBJ1-5, with D uncertain. Germline V lookup: CDR1 SNHLY, CDR2 FYNNEI. The V gene lost 5 bases and the J gene lost 4 bases, with 9 bases spanning the gap. This CDR3 region has 13 residues. The CDR3 loop reads CASSRWANQPQHF. The CDR3 DNA follows: TGTGCCAGCAGTCGATGGGCTAATCAGCCCCAGCATTTT.

The table lists this clonotype with many counts. The chain has TRBV11-2 and TRBJ2-7; D tentatively fits TRBD1 or TRBD2 (6 bases each). The ends were cut back, 2 bases at V and 5 bases at J, with 16 bases in the middle. The length of the CDR3 is 15 residues. Germline V gene lookup returns CDR1 SGHAT and CDR2 FQNNGV. The CDR3, as DNA: TGTGCCAGCAGCTTACCCAACGGGGGCTTGAACGAGCAGTACTTC. Its translation: CASSLPNGGLNEQYF.

This chain joins TRBV14 and TRBJ2-3, with 10 positions matching TRBD1. This CDR3 is built from 17 residues. The germline CDR1 and CDR2 sequences are SGHDN and FVKESK. The V segment lost 4 bases and the J segment 2 bases; nucleotides outside the gene matches: 9. The CDR3 nucleotides read TGTGCCAGCAGCCTCCGGGACAGGGGCGGAAACACAGATACGCAGTATTTT. Protein: CASSLRDRGGNTDTQYF.

The sample holds many counts of this clonotype. The V call is TRBV27, the J call TRBJ1-1; 8 bases line up with TRBD1. In germline, CDR1 is MNHEY, CDR2 SMNVEV (reference sequence). V gave up 4 bases and J gave up 0 bases; unmatched junction bases: 7. CDR3 length: 16 residues. The CDR3 loop is CASSSRTGTMNTEAFF. CDR3 bases: TGTGCCAGCAGTTCGCGGACAGGGACCATGAACACTGAAGCTTTCTTT.

The genes are TRBV4-2 and TRBJ1-2; 7 nucleotides line up with TRBD1. This CDR3 has 15 amino acids. The germline gives CDR1 LGHNA, CDR2 YNFKEQ. Losses at the gene ends were 4 bases for V and 3 bases for J; bases not matched to a gene: 8. The CDR3 protein is CASSPLTGDHYGYTF. Here the CDR3 DNA reads TGTGCCAGCAGCCCCCTAACAGGGGATCACTATGGCTACACCTTC.

At least ten counts were recorded for this clonotype. The V call is TRBV7-9, the J call TRBJ2-1, with D tentatively TRBD2 (6 bases). V was trimmed by 5 bases and J by 0 bases, leaving 14 bases between them. The length of the CDR3 is 16 residues. Germline loops: CDR1 SEHNR, CDR2 FQNEAQ (reference sequence). CDR3 bases: TGTGCCAGCAGCCCAAATAGCGGCAGCTCCTACAATGAGCAGTTCTTC. Translated, it gives CASSPNSGSSYNEQFF.

This clonotype was observed many times. The chain couples TRBV18 to TRBJ2-5, with a tentative D call TRBD1 (6 bases). Germline CDR1 KGHSH, CDR2 LQKENI. The CDR3 runs 15 residues. Between the trimmed V and J ends, which lost 4 bases and 2 bases, there was a span of 14 bases. The CDR3 coding sequence is TGTGCCAGCTCACGGGGTGGACAGTTACAAGAGACCCAGTACTTC. Its translation: CASSRGGQLQETQYF.

The sample holds many counts of this clonotype. The J gene is TRBJ1-6, the V gene TRBV7-9; no clear D. The CDR3 runs 13 residues. The V gene's germline CDR1 is SEHNR and CDR2 FQNEAQ (reference sequence). The ends were cut back, 5 bases at V and 8 bases at J, with 10 bases in the middle. The CDR3, as DNA: TGTGCCAGCAGCCCCACCGAGGATTCACCCCTCCACTTT. Protein product: CASSPTEDSPLHF.

This clonotype was detected ten times or more. J is TRBJ2-7 and V is TRBV6-1; the D gene is possibly TRBD1 (5 bases). Germline loops: CDR1 MNHNS, CDR2 SASEGT. The V and J ends lost 2 bases and 2 bases respectively, with 13 bases between them. The length of the CDR3 is 15 residues. In nucleotides, the CDR3 is TGTGCCAGCAGTGAATTGACAGTCGAAACCTACGAGCAGTACTTC. This sequence encodes CASSELTVETYEQYF.